The following is a T cell receptor (beta chain) sequence with its context. The sample is drawn from a study of blood T cell repertoires in COVID-19. Overall study: The study drew acute and convalescent COVID-19 samples from the United States, Italy and Spain.

In the original processing: By means of reference gene primer amplification, nucleated cell counts were estimated. Measured with immunoSEQ multiplex PCR; TCRdb has only the in-frame clones, and not every one. That table furnishes V, J and clone size, whereas the DNA furnished D and trimming. The sample consists of fewer than 200,000 clones, about 93% of them appearing once. Germline assignment: CDR1 PRHDT and CDR2 FYEKMQ (reference sequence). V lost 5 bases to trimming and J lost 3 bases; unmatched junction nucleotides: 8. There are 16 residues in the CDR3. J is TRBJ2-4 and V is TRBV13; 9 positions match TRBD2. The sequencing input was peripheral blood. The clonotype comes from a woman between 45 and 65 years old with acute or convalescent COVID-19. The CDR3 region is CASSPSGGRYKNIQYF. As DNA, the CDR3 is TGTGCCAGCAGCCCAAGCGGGGGGCGGTACAAAAACATTCAGTACTTC.